What follows is one TCR beta chain and its context. This sample is drawn from a study of shared clonotypes between healthy human individuals. The germline CDR1 and CDR2 sequences are SNHLY and FYNNEI. The CDR3 has 15 residues. The V end was cut by 3 bases, the J end by 0 bases, with 9 bases between. Assay: immunoSEQ multiplex PCR; the TCRdb copy retains only in-frame clones and omits some. The sample lists 2 million to 3 million clones, more than 85% occurring once. V gene TRBV2 combines with J gene TRBJ2-4; TRBD2 is a possible D gene (5 bases). The sequence was obtained from a man between 18 and 29 years old in good health. Some clones in this sample may be carry-over from other donors' samples. Sequencing was done on a sample of naive CD4+ T cells from PBMCs. Stated subset: CD45RA+ positively selected. The CDR3 DNA follows: TGTGCCAGCAGTGATTCGGGGATAGCCAAAAACATTCAGTACTTC. Its translation: CASSDSGIAKNIQYF.